This T cell receptor (beta chain) was obtained from a study of PD-1 blockade in classical Hodgkin lymphoma. Study as a whole: Patients in the cohort were put on intravenous nivolumab, 3 mg/kg every 2 weeks.

The data were produced by immunoSEQ multiplex PCR, yet TCRdb's version contains in-frame clones alone and is incomplete. The data contain about 40,000 clones, around 86% of them singletons. Notes on the study in general: Reports described newly diagnosed patients as having lower baseline TCR diversity than healthy donors. Exclusion was the outcome for patients who began nivolumab under 1 year after ASCT.

Each of the patients experienced relapse following autologous stem cell transplantation, and their brentuximab vedotin exposure differed. This clone was found a few times. What it recognizes is unknown. The CDR3 has 15 amino acids. Germline CDR1 reads KGHSH; CDR2 reads LQKENI. V gave up 6 bases and J gave up 6 bases; unmatched junction bases: 9. Sequencing was performed on peripheral blood mononuclear cells (PBMCs), taken at baseline. This clonotype was sampled from a human donor with classical Hodgkin lymphoma. This chain uses TRBV18 with TRBJ2-2; 8 nucleotides align to TRBD1. This CDR3 reads CASSPYRGMAGELFF. CDR3 nucleotides: TGTGCCAGCTCGCCCTACAGGGGGATGGCCGGGGAGCTGTTTTTT.